The rows below give T cell receptor beta chains drawn from one sample of a study of cytomegalovirus exposure and HLA in healthy donors. The repertoire was sequenced with immunoSEQ multiplex PCR; TCRdb's copy has only in-frame clones and lacks some. This listing includes 160,000 or so clones. The sequenced sample consisted of PBMCs. The origin of the receptors is a man between 25 and 39 years old in good health and CMV-seronegative. CDR3s include the opening cysteine and the closing phenylalanine or tryptophan. The D gene is left open where the match is weak.

>TRBJ2-2|TRBV11-3|.
TGTGCCAGCAGCTTACCGGGACATCCGACCGGGGAGCTGTTTTTT
CASSLPGHPTGELFF
>TRBJ2-1|TRBV6-5|.
TGTGCCAGCAGTCCCGGGTGGAATGAGCAGTTCTTC
CASSPGWNEQFF
>TRBJ1-2|TRBV14|TRBD1
TGTGCCAGCAGCCAAGATATGGGACAGAAGTGGTACACCTTC
CASSQDMGQKWYTF
>TRBJ1-2|TRBV28|.
TGTGCCAGCAGTTTAGATGCCCGGGGGTGGAGGTACTATGGCTACACCTTC
CASSLDARGWRYYGYTF
>TRBJ2-3|TRBV10-2|.
TGCGCCAGCAGTGAGTCGTCTAGCACAGATACGCAGTATTTT
CASSESSSTDTQYF
>TRBJ2-7|TRBV4-2|TRBD2
TGTGCCAGCAGCCAAGGCGCTTCCGGGACTGGGAGGGTGCAGCAGTACTTC
CASSQGASGTGRVQQYF
>TRBJ1-5|TRBV25-1|TRBD1
TGTGCCAGCAGTTTGGGAACAGGGGACCCTTATCAGCCCCAGCATTTT
CASSLGTGDPYQPQHF
>TRBJ2-7|TRBV11-2|.
TGTGCCAGCAGCTCCCCGGGACTTTCTTCCTACGAGCAGTACTTC
CASSSPGLSSYEQYF
>TRBJ2-5|TRBV7-2|.
TGTGCCAGCAGCTCCATGACCGGGGAGACCCAGTACTTC
CASSSMTGETQYF
>TRBJ1-1|TRBV6-1|TRBD1
TGTGCCAGCAGGCCCGCCGGGACAGGGGCCACTGAAGCTTTCTTT
CASRPAGTGATEAFF
>TRBJ1-2|TRBV10-3|TRBD1
TGTGCCATCAGTGAAAGTGGTTTTGGGACAGGGGGCGCGACATATGGCTACACCTTC
CAISESGFGTGGATYGYTF
>TRBJ2-1|TRBV6-5|.
TGTGCCAGCAGTTCCCCGACTAGTGCTTACAATGAGCAGTTCTTC
CASSSPTSAYNEQFF
>TRBJ1-2|TRBV29-1|TRBD1
TGCAGCGTCTTTATGCGACAGGGAAACTATGGCTACACCTTC
CSVFMRQGNYGYTF
>TRBJ1-2|TRBV7-8|TRBD1
TGTGCCAGCAAATTACAGGGGGCGTATGGCTACACCTTC
CASKLQGAYGYTF
>TRBJ1-1|TRBV5-1|TRBD1
TGCGCCAGCAGGGCAGGGGGAAGGGCTTTCTTT
CASRAGGRAFF
>TRBJ2-1|TRBV5-1|.
TGCGCCAGCAGTGTAGAACCAGGTTTGAGGGTCAATGAGCAGTTCTTC
CASSVEPGLRVNEQFF
>TRBJ2-3|TRBV4-1|.
TGCGCCAGCAGCCAAGCTAGAGGCACAGATACGCAGTATTTT
CASSQARGTDTQYF
>TRBJ2-1|TRBV7-9|.
TGTGCCAGCAGCTTAGCGCGTACCCGGCTGAGGTACAATGAGCAGTTCTTC
CASSLARTRLRYNEQFF
>TRBJ2-5|TRBV2|TRBD2
TGTGCCAGCGGCGGTAATGGACTAGCGGGAGTGGCCCAGTACTTC
CASGGNGLAGVAQYF
>TRBJ2-7|TRBV10-2|TRBD2
TGCGCCAGCAGTGTAGGATCCGGGACTAGGCTTATCGAGCAGTACTTC
CASSVGSGTRLIEQYF
>TRBJ2-1|TRBV29-1|.
TGCAGCGCTGCCGGGACATCCTACAATGAGCAGTTCTTC
CSAAGTSYNEQFF
>TRBJ2-1|TRBV5-1|.
TGCGCCAGCATCTTTGAAGGCGGGACTTACAATGAGCAGTTCTTC
CASIFEGGTYNEQFF
>TRBJ2-2|TRBV5-1|TRBD2
TGCGCCAGCAGCTATGGGCTAGCGGGAGCGTCCACCGGGGAGCTGTTTTTT
CASSYGLAGASTGELFF
>TRBJ2-7|TRBV5-1|.
TGCGCCAGCAGCCCCCAGGGGCCCGAAGACAACGAGCAGTACTTC
CASSPQGPEDNEQYF
>TRBJ2-7|TRBV7-9|TRBD1
TGTGCCAGCAGCTTAACCCCGGGACAGGGCACCTACGAGCAGTACTTC
CASSLTPGQGTYEQYF
>TRBJ2-7|TRBV2|TRBD1
TGTGCCAGCAGTTACTCTAAGAGCTGGGGGGACAGGAGCTCCTACGAGCAGTACTTC
CASSYSKSWGDRSSYEQYF
>TRBJ2-7|TRBV19|TRBD1
TGTGCCAGTAGCCCTATACAGGGGAACGAGCAGTACTTC
CASSPIQGNEQYF
>TRBJ2-7|TRBV19|TRBD1
TGTGCCCCTATCCCGGGACAGGGGGACTCAGGGGACTACGAGCAGTACTTC
CAPIPGQGDSGDYEQYF
>TRBJ1-4|TRBV6-5|.
TGTGCCAGCAGTTATGACAGTAGTGAAAAACTGTTTTTT
CASSYDSSEKLFF
>TRBJ2-1|TRBV19|TRBD2
TGTGCCAGTAGTATGGGGCTAGCGGGAGGCCTGATTAACAATGAGCAGTTCTTC
CASSMGLAGGLINNEQFF
>TRBJ1-5|TRBV28|.
TGTGCCAGCAGTCTAACCGCGACAGTCAGCAATCAGCCCCAGCATTTT
CASSLTATVSNQPQHF
>TRBJ2-7|TRBV11-2|TRBD2
TGTGCCAGCAGCTTAGTTTTTCGGACTAGCGGGAGTAGAGAGCAGTACTTC
CASSLVFRTSGSREQYF
>TRBJ1-5|TRBV28|.
TGTGCCAGCAGTTGGGGGGAGAGTCAGCCCCAGCATTTT
CASSWGESQPQHF
>TRBJ2-7|TRBV7-2|.
TGTGCCAGCAGCCGCTTGACAGGTCCCTCCTACGAGCAGTACTTC
CASSRLTGPSYEQYF
>TRBJ2-1|TRBV5-5|TRBD2
TGTGCCAGCAGCTTGGCGGGAGGGGCCAATGAGCAGTTCTTC
CASSLAGGANEQFF
>TRBJ1-4|TRBV9|TRBD1
TGTGCCAGCAGCGTACAGGGGGTCGGTAATGAAAAACTGTTTTTT
CASSVQGVGNEKLFF
>TRBJ1-1|TRBV9|TRBD1
TGTGCCAGCAGCCCCGGGACAGGGCCAAACACTGAAGCTTTCTTT
CASSPGTGPNTEAFF
>TRBJ2-7|TRBV20-1|.
TGCAGTGCTAGAGTCACCTACGAGCAGTACTTC
CSARVTYEQYF
>TRBJ2-5|TRBV5-1|TRBD2
TGCGCCAGCAGCCCCGGGACTAGCGTCGGGACGGAGACCCAGTACTTC
CASSPGTSVGTETQYF
>TRBJ2-3|TRBV7-2|TRBD2
TGTGCCAGCAGCTCAAGACTAGCGGGAGGTCCAGATACGCAGTATTTT
CASSSRLAGGPDTQYF
>TRBJ1-6|TRBV5-1|TRBD1
TGCGCCAGCAGCCCTGCCCCACAGGGGGGATATAATTCACCCCTCCACTTT
CASSPAPQGGYNSPLHF
>TRBJ1-1|TRBV6-5|.
TGTGCCAGCAGTCCGAAATGGCAGAACACTGAAGCTTTCTTT
CASSPKWQNTEAFF
>TRBJ2-2|TRBV5-1|.
TGCGCCAGCAGGGCTAGCTCGGGCACCGGGGAGCTGTTTTTT
CASRASSGTGELFF
>TRBJ2-1|TRBV7-8|.
TGTGCCAGCAGCCCCTACAGGGTTAGTTCCTACAATGAGCAGTTCTTC
CASSPYRVSSYNEQFF
>TRBJ2-7|TRBV27|.
TGTGCCAGCAGACGGACACCGAACCCTTCCTACGAGCAGTACTTC
CASRRTPNPSYEQYF
>TRBJ1-1|TRBV11-3|TRBD1
TGTGCCAGCAGCGCCACAGGGGTGAACACTGAAGCTTTCTTT
CASSATGVNTEAFF
>TRBJ2-1|TRBV10-1|.
TGCGCCAGCAGTGATCTAGCGCCGGGTAAGCAGTTCTTC
CASSDLAPGKQFF
>TRBJ2-3|TRBV6-5|TRBD2
TGTGCCAGCAGCAGTAGCGGGAGAGTGACAGATACGCAGTATTTT
CASSSSGRVTDTQYF
>TRBJ2-3|TRBV5-4|TRBD2
TGTGCCAGCAGCTTGGTTAGCGGGGGCACAGATACGCAGTATTTT
CASSLVSGGTDTQYF
>TRBJ2-2|TRBV19|.
TGTGCCAGTAGCCCACTCACTAGAGGGTTTTCTCAGGCCGGGGAGCTGTTTTTT
CASSPLTRGFSQAGELFF
>TRBJ2-7|TRBV28|.
TGTGCCACCCGGAGAGCTCCGAGCTCCTACGAGCAGTACTTC
CATRRAPSSYEQYF
>TRBJ2-7|TRBV5-1|TRBD1
TGCGCCAGCAGCTTGCAGGGGGTGATGTCCTACGAGCAGTACTTC
CASSLQGVMSYEQYF
>TRBJ2-5|TRBV7-9|.
TGTGCCAGCAACTTCGGTCAGGGTTTGGAGACCCAGTACTTC
CASNFGQGLETQYF
>TRBJ2-5|TRBV7-2|.
TGTGCCAGCAGCTCACGGACGTACCGGTTGGGTAGGGGTGGTGAGCAGTACTTC
CASSSRTYRLGRGGEQYF
>TRBJ2-1|TRBV6-1|.
TGTGCCAGCAGTGACTCCAATGAGCAGTTCTTC
CASSDSNEQFF
>TRBJ1-2|TRBV6-5|TRBD1
TGTGCCAGCAGTTTTGACAGGGATCAGGACTATGGCTACACCTTC
CASSFDRDQDYGYTF
>TRBJ2-7|TRBV29-1|.
TGCAGCGCAACGACAGGTTTTTACGAGCAGTACTTC
CSATTGFYEQYF
>TRBJ2-1|TRBV19|TRBD2
TGTGCCAGTAGTACTCGGACTAGCCCCTCCTACAATGAGCAGTTCTTC
CASSTRTSPSYNEQFF
>TRBJ1-5|TRBV30|TRBD1
TGTGCCTCGGCGACAGGGGATAATAGCAATCAGCCCCAGCATTTT
CASATGDNSNQPQHF